This T cell receptor (beta chain) was documented in a study of T-cell reconstitution after alpha-beta-depleted transplantation in children. The CDR3 totals 15 residues. With 2 bases removed from V and 3 bases from J, the gap between germline ends came to 14 bases. The germline V gene encodes CDR1 DFQATT and CDR2 SNEGSKA (reference sequence). This clonotype was seen many times. For TCRbeta, the library was prepared with unique molecular identifiers. TCRdb itself ran the PCR reads through MiXCR, one entry per CDR3 protein. Of 250,000 to 300,000 distinct CDR3 sequences listed, around a tenth are singletons.

The sample was PBMCs, taken before TCRalphabeta/CD19-depleted stem cell transplant. This receptor was taken from a boy under three years old with acute myeloid leukemia, due to receive a stem cell transplant. The chain carries TRBV20-1 and TRBJ2-1, with D possibly being TRBD1 or TRBD2 (5 bases each). The CDR3 nucleotides are TGCAGTGCTAGACCGGGTGGGGGTTACTACAATGAGCAGTTCTTC. This codes for CSARPGGGYYNEQFF.